This section outlines one T cell receptor (beta chain) sequence together with its context. The antigen this receptor binds is unknown. The record has no base qualities; no much larger clone is one base away. The data are from a study of T cells in localized non-small cell lung cancer (TCRdb year 2020). Turning to the overall study: The study examined T cell repertoires in hundreds of patients with early-stage NSCLC and compared tumors with uninvolved tumor-adjacent lungs. All 220 or so NSCLC patients in the cohort were treatment-naive and had localized lung tumors that were resected. Of the NSCLC patients, around 130 were male and 107 were female, and the mean age was about 69 years. Beyond this particular receptor, the publication reports: Since the design was exploratory, TCR variables were selected using unadjusted p-values with no false-discovery rate correction. Because multi-region tumor sequencing was not done, intratumor heterogeneity could not be ruled out. Longer overall survival was associated with higher T cell density in blood, whereas shorter survival was associated with higher clonality in adjacent lung. Of the top 100 tumor clones, a median of roughly 60 were detected in paired uninvolved adjacent lung; about 28 were also among that lung's top 100. Uninvolved tumor-adjacent lung showed the highest T cell clonality, higher than tumor, which suggests more focused antigenic responses in the uninvolved tumor-adjacent lung.

The immunoSEQ Assay was used to sequence TCR beta CDR3 regions from DNA. In the original analysis: To compute T cell density, TCR beta template counts were normalized to usable DNA, which was estimated by amplifying housekeeping genes. Using the preseqR package, richness was estimated by extrapolating to 120,000 templates for tissue samples and 400,000 templates for PBMC samples. Clonality was taken to be one minus Pielou's evenness. To identify tissue-enriched TCRs, differential abundance testing was run on productive amino-acid clonotypes with a minimum total count of 5 and an alpha of 0.1. The Jaccard Index and the Morisita Overlap Index were used to measure repertoire overlap between compartments. GLIPH grouped TCR beta CDR3s together with public tetramer-defined viral CDR3s, and a viral motif had to include at least three viral sequences and also show V-gene enrichment. Entries here come from immuneACCESS through TCRdb and include only in-frame sequences with V and J called. Some clones fail to appear in such tables; in the studies checked, an unresolved V gene covers under half of the shortfall, and the cause of the remainder is unknown. D and trimming come from the DNA, and the V and J calls and clone size come from that table. For this sample there are about 34,000 clones; approximately 78% appear just once. The ten largest clones add up to around a third of the sample.

At diagnosis, tumor, uninvolved tumor-adjacent lung and peripheral blood were collected and then preserved as a mix of FFPE and fresh-frozen material. Blood samples were analyzed as peripheral blood mononuclear cells for TCR repertoire profiling. The CDR3 numbers 14 residues from cysteine through phenylalanine. Of all the DNA, just the CDR3 is kept, 42 bases in frame from base 1. CDR1 MNHEY and CDR2 SVGAGI were looked up in the germline V gene. Trimming leaves V shorter by 6 bases and J shorter by 5 bases, with the junction holding 8 bases beyond the gene matches. The specimen was peripheral blood, collected before any cancer treatment. The chain links TRBV6-5 with TRBJ1-2, with 8 bases matching TRBD1. The receptor comes from a male donor aged 60 or older with stage II squamous cell lung carcinoma. The CDR3 protein: CASRLGDRIYGYTF. DNA sequence: TGTGCCAGCAGACTAGGGGACAGGATATATGGCTACACCTTC.